What follows are 24 T cell receptor beta chains derived from one specimen sequenced in a study of shared clonotypes between healthy human individuals. The naive CD8 population came from CD45RO-negative cells selected for CCR7, without terminally differentiated effector memory CD45RA+ cells. Profiling relied on immunoSEQ multiplex PCR, and the TCRdb table lists in-frame clones only, not all of them. The repertoire holds roughly 770,000 clones, roughly 96% seen once, with less than 0.3% in the top ten. The sequencing sample was made of naive CD8+ T cells sorted from blood. These receptor sequences come from a man aged 25-45 years in good health.

V usage is TRBV6-5 and J usage is TRBJ2-2, with D uncertain. With 3 bases removed from V and 4 bases from J, the gap between germline ends came to 6 bases. The germline V gene has CDR1 MNHEY and CDR2 SVGAGI. The CDR3 is 13 amino acids. The CDR3: CASSYYVTGELFF. The DNA for the CDR3 is TGTGCCAGCAGTTATTACGTCACCGGGGAGCTGTTTTTT.

This clone showed up just once. Other nucleotide sequences from this sample produce the same CDR3. The chain is built from TRBV5-6 and TRBJ1-3, with D unresolved. The V gene's germline CDR1 is SGHDT and CDR2 YYEEEE. The ends were cut back, 0 bases at V and 4 bases at J, with 8 bases in the middle. The CDR3 covers 14 residues. The CDR3: CASSLGGLGNTIYF. The CDR3 DNA reads TGTGCCAGCAGCTTGGGAGGGCTCGGAAACACCATATATTTT.

The chain recombines TRBV7-6 with TRBJ1-2; the D gene is possibly TRBD1 (6 bases). Germline V gives CDR1 SGHVS, CDR2 FNYEAQ. This CDR3 has 16 residues. Trimming cost V 1 base and J 4 bases, with 16 bases left between them. The CDR3 DNA follows: TGTGCCAGCAGCTTAGGTACTCGGGGGCAAGGCTATGGCTACACCTTC. Protein product: CASSLGTRGQGYGYTF. The full variable domain, its missing parts supplied by reference TRBV7-6 and TRBJ1-2, is GAGVSQSPRYKVTKRGQDVALRCDPISGHVSLYWYRQALGQGPEFLTYFNYEAQQDKSGLPNDRFSAERPEGSISTLTIQRTEQRDSAMYRCASSLGTRGQGYGYTFGSGTRLTVV.

V and J are TRBV7-8 and TRBJ2-7; D gene ambiguous. The CDR3 has 13 amino acids. The V end was cut by 5 bases, the J end by 3 bases, with 11 bases between. The V gene's germline CDR1 is SGHVS and CDR2 FQNEAQ. CDR3 DNA: TGTGCCAGCAGCGTCGCAAACCGCTACGAGCAGTACTTC. It encodes CASSVANRYEQYF.

This clone has just one count. As DNA, the CDR3 is TGTGCCAGCAGTGATGTTTTAGCGGGGTACAATGAGCAGTTCTTC. Its protein is CASSDVLAGYNEQFF. The chain joins TRBV6-1 to TRBJ2-1, with 8 bases fitting TRBD2. The CDR3 is made up of 15 amino acids. The J segment lost 4 bases and the V segment lost 3 bases, leaving 5 bases of the junction unmatched. CDR1 is MNHNS and CDR2 is SASEGT in the germline V gene.

Only one count was recorded for this clone. This chain's CDR3 is CASRDTGTGELFF. CDR3 nucleotides: TGTGCCAGCAGGGACACAGGGACCGGGGAGCTGTTTTTT. The chain combines TRBV27 with TRBJ2-2; TRBD1 might be the D (6 bases). Germline V CDR1 and CDR2: MNHEY, SMNVEV (reference sequence). The CDR3 contains 13 residues. Trimming left V 6 bases short and J 5 bases short, with 10 bases between.

This rearrangement joins TRBV9 to TRBJ2-2, with a possible D match to TRBD2 (5 bases). The ends were cut back, 2 bases at V and 2 bases at J, with 10 bases in the middle. From germline, CDR1 is SGDLS and CDR2 YYNGEE. The CDR3 covers 15 residues. CDR3 sequence reads: CASSVREFNTGELFF. The CDR3 nucleotides are TGTGCCAGCAGCGTGAGGGAATTTAACACCGGGGAGCTGTTTTTT.

This clone has a single count. V usage is TRBV2 and J usage is TRBJ1-2; 11 nucleotides agree with TRBD1. This CDR3 spans 13 amino acids. V lost 9 bases and J lost 7; bases outside the gene matches: 7. Germline-derived CDR1 and CDR2 are SNHLY and FYNNEI. CDR3 sequence: CARKGQGAFGYTF. The CDR3 nucleotides read TGTGCCAGGAAAGGACAGGGGGCGTTTGGCTACACCTTC.

The chain couples TRBV27 to TRBJ2-7, with 7 bases fitting TRBD2. The trim removed 4 bases at V and 1 base at J, leaving 7 bases unmatched. CDR1 and CDR2 from the germline V gene are MNHEY and SMNVEV (reference sequence). The CDR3 totals 15 residues. The CDR3 reads CASSYAGDSSYEQYF. The CDR3 DNA reads as TGTGCCAGCAGTTACGCGGGGGACTCGTCCTACGAGCAGTACTTC.

As to this clone: A read error may account for a junction end that differs from germline. The V gene is TRBV7-4, the J gene TRBJ1-5, with 8 bases that match TRBD1. The CDR3 has 15 amino acids. The germline V gene encodes CDR1 SGHVT and CDR2 SQSDAQ. CDR3 region: CASNLGWTGNQPQHF. Here the CDR3 DNA reads TGTGCCAGCAACTTAGGTTGGACAGGGAATCAGCCCCAGCATTTT.

The V call is TRBV7-9, the J call TRBJ2-7; the D is unclear. CDR1 is SEHNR, CDR2 FQNEAQ, per germline (reference sequence). Trimming stripped 6 bases from V and 3 bases from J, with 12 bases between. This CDR3 contains 13 residues. The DNA of the CDR3 is TGTGCCAGCAGAGACCGTGGGTACTACGAGCAGTACTTC. This gives the protein CASRDRGYYEQYF.

This chain connects TRBV2 to TRBJ2-3, with D uncertain. The germline V and J ends were trimmed by 0 bases and 4 bases, with 5 bases remaining between them. In germline, CDR1 is SNHLY, CDR2 FYNNEI. CDR3 length equals 13 residues. The chain's CDR3 is CASSEALADTQYF. The CDR3 DNA follows: TGTGCCAGCAGTGAAGCGCTGGCAGATACGCAGTATTTT. Together with reference TRBV2 and TRBJ2-3, the CDR3 gives the full variable domain: EPEVTQTPSHQVTQMGQEVILRCVPISNHLYFYWYRQILGQKVEFLVSFYNNEISEKSEIFDDQFSVERPDGSNFTLKIRSTKLEDSAMYFCASSEALADTQYFGPGTRLTVL.

The chain carries TRBV7-6 and TRBJ2-7, with 9 bases fitting TRBD1. There are 15 residues in the CDR3. Losses at the gene ends were 5 bases for V and 5 bases for J; bases not matched to a gene: 10. CDR1 and CDR2 from the germline V gene are SGHVS and FNYEAQ. As DNA, the CDR3 is TGTGCCAGCAGCACCGCCTACAGGGGGCACGACGAGCAGTACTTC. As protein: CASSTAYRGHDEQYF.

CDR3 in amino acids: CASSQVGRFGEAFF. CDR3 coding DNA: TGCGCCAGCAGCCAAGTGGGGAGGTTTGGTGAAGCTTTCTTT. This rearrangement joins TRBV4-3 to TRBJ1-1; D unclear. V gave up 1 base and J gave up 7 bases, with 13 bases separating them. CDR1 is LGHNA and CDR2 is YSLEER in the germline V gene. CDR3 size: 14 residues.

This clone was seen just once. The chain joins TRBV25-1 to TRBJ2-7; D perhaps matches TRBD2 (6 bases). Germline CDR1 MGHDK, CDR2 SYGVNS. V lost 8 bases and J lost 4, with 15 bases in between. This CDR3 spans 13 amino acids. CDR3 in DNA: TGTGCCAGCCGGGGACGGGAGAGGTACGAGCAGTACTTC. Translating it yields CASRGRERYEQYF.

The CDR3 region is CSVRTAGNYEQYF. DNA for the CDR3: TGCAGCGTTCGAACGGCAGGGAACTACGAGCAGTACTTC. This chain connects TRBV29-1 to TRBJ2-7; tentative D call: TRBD1 (5 bases). Looked up from germline, CDR1 is SQVTM and CDR2 is ANQGSEA. The V gene lost 5 bases and the J gene lost 3 bases, with 14 bases spanning the gap. The length of the CDR3 is 13 residues.

The chain carries TRBV27 and TRBJ2-7, with D perhaps TRBD2 (5 bases). Germline loops: CDR1 MNHEY, CDR2 SMNVEV (reference sequence). Trimming took 4 bases from V and 4 from J, leaving 14 bases between them. This CDR3 is 14 amino acids long. This CDR3 reads CASSWAGRSYEQYF. The CDR3 DNA is TGTGCCAGCAGTTGGGCGGGCCGGAGTTACGAGCAGTACTTC.

The chain employs TRBV27 and TRBJ2-3; weak D call: TRBD2 (5 bases). The CDR3 is 13 amino acids. V lost 6 bases and J 9 bases, leaving 16 bases between the germline ends. Per the germline V gene, CDR1 is MNHEY and CDR2 is SMNVEV (reference sequence). CDR3 sequence reads: CASRVSPGNTQYF. As DNA, the CDR3 is TGTGCCAGCAGGGTTTCTCCGGGGAACACGCAGTATTTT.

In nucleotides, the CDR3 is TGTGCCAGTAGTCCAGCGGGAGTCCCTAACTACGAGCAGTACTTC. Translation: CASSPAGVPNYEQYF. The rearrangement joins TRBV19 to TRBJ2-7; 8 bases match TRBD2. The CDR3 has 15 residues. Germline values: CDR1 LNHDA, CDR2 SQIVND (reference sequence). V lost 5 bases, J lost 3 bases, and 9 bases stayed unmatched.

This chain links TRBV28 with TRBJ2-3; D unclear. The V end was cut by 2 bases, the J end by 0 bases, with 12 bases between. The CDR3 has 16 amino acids. Looked up from germline, CDR1 is MDHEN and CDR2 is SYDVKM. For the CDR3, the DNA is TGTGCCAGCAGTTTAGCCGACTTTGCTAGCACAGATACGCAGTATTTT. Translated: CASSLADFASTDTQYF.

The rearrangement joins TRBV4-1 to TRBJ1-1; the D gene is possibly TRBD1 (6 bases). From germline, CDR1 is MGHRA and CDR2 YSYEKL. The CDR3 has 13 amino acids. With 0 bases removed from V and 6 bases from J, the gap between germline ends came to 8 bases. This CDR3 is CASSQDKGAEAFF. In DNA, the CDR3 is TGCGCCAGCAGCCAAGATAAGGGGGCTGAAGCTTTCTTT.

The V call is TRBV5-6, the J call TRBJ2-7, with a weak D call TRBD1 (6 bases). This CDR3 has 16 residues. Germline CDR1 and CDR2: SGHDT and YYEEEE. The ends were cut back, 0 bases at V and 3 bases at J, with 16 bases in the middle. Here the CDR3 DNA reads TGTGCCAGCAGCTTGGCGGGGCAGGGGATCCTCTACGAGCAGTACTTC. It specifies CASSLAGQGILYEQYF.

The chain is built from TRBV18 and TRBJ2-2; tentative D call: TRBD1 (6 bases). The CDR3 spans 14 residues. The V and J ends lost 3 bases and 2 bases respectively, with 7 bases between them. Germline lookup yields CDR1 KGHSH and CDR2 LQKENI. The CDR3 protein is CASSPTGNTGELFF. The CDR3 nucleotides read TGTGCCAGCTCACCGACAGGAAACACCGGGGAGCTGTTTTTT.

The CDR3 DNA reads as TGTGCCAGCAGTGAAACGGGGGGGGCTCCCTACGAGCAGTACTTC. Protein product: CASSETGGAPYEQYF. The V and J genes are TRBV6-1 and TRBJ2-7; TRBD2 matches at 8 bases. The CDR3 spans 15 residues. Germline V CDR1 and CDR2: MNHNS, SASEGT. Losses at the gene ends were 2 bases for V and 2 bases for J; bases not matched to a gene: 5.